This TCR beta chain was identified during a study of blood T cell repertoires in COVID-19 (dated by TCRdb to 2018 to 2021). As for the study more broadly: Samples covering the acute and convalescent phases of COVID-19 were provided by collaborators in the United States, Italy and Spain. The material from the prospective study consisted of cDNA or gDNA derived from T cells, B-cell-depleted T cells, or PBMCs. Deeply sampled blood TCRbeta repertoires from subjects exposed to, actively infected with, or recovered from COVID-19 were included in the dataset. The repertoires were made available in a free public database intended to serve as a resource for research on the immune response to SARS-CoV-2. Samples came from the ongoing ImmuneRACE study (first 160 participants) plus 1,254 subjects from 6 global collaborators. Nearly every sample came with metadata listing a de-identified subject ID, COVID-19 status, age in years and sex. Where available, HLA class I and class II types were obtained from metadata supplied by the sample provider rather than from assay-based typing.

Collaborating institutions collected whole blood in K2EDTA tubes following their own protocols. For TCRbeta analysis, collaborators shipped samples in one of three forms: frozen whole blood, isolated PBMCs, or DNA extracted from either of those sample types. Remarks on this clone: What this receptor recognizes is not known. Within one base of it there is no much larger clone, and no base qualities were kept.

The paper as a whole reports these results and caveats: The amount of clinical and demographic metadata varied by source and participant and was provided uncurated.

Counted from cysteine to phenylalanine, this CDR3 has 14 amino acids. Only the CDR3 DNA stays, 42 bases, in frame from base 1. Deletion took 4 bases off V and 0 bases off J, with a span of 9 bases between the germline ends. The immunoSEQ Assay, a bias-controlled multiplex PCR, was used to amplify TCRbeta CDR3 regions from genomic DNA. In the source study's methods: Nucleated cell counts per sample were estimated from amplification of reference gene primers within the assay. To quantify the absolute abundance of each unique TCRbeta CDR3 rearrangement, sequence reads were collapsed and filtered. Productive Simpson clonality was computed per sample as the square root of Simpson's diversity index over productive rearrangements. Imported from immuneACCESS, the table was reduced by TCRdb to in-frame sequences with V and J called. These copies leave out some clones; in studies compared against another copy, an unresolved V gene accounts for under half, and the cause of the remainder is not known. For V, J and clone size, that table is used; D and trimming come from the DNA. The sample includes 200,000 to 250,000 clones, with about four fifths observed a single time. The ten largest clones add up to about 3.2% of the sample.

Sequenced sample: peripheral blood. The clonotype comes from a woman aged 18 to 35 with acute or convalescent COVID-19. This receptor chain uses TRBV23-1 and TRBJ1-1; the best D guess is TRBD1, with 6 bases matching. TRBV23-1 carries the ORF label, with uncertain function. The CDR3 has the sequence CASSPGHLNTEAFF. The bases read TGCGCCAGCAGTCCGGGACACTTGAACACTGAAGCTTTCTTT.